The sequence of this T cell receptor beta chain was determined in a study of T cell responses to AZD1222 COVID-19 vaccine. Broader study findings: Repertoire sampling occurred only after the peak T cell response. Spike-specific TCR breadth rose after two AZD1222 doses, and depth rose as well. There were mostly white British donors and more females than males, and clonal diversity was possibly underestimated.

Assay: immunoSEQ multiplex PCR; the TCRdb copy retains only in-frame clones and omits some. Here the sample spans 130,000 to 150,000 clones, roughly 87% being singletons. Turning to this clone: The antigen remains undetermined.

The sequenced sample was peripheral blood, obtained 28 days after the second AZD1222 dose. This sequence was found in an adult who received the AZD1222 COVID-19 vaccine.

The CDR3: CASSLSRSLGGELFF. The CDR3 coding sequence is TGTGCCAGCAGCTTATCCAGGAGCCTGGGCGGGGAGCTGTTTTTT. The chain has TRBV7-8 and TRBJ2-2; D is unclear. The V end was cut by 2 bases, the J end by 7 bases, with 14 bases between. Germline V gene data show CDR1 as SGHVS and CDR2 as FQNEAQ. This CDR3 spans 15 amino acids.